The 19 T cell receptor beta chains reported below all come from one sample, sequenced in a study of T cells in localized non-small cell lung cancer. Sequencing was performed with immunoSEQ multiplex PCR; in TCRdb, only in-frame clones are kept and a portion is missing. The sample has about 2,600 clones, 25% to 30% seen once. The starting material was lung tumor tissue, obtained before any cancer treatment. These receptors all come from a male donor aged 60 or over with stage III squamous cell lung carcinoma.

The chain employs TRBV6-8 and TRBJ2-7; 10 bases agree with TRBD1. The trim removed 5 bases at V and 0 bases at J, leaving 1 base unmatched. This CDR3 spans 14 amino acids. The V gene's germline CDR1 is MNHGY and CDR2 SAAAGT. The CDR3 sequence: CASSRQGASYEQYF. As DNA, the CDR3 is TGTGCCAGCAGTAGACAGGGGGCCTCCTACGAGCAGTACTTC.

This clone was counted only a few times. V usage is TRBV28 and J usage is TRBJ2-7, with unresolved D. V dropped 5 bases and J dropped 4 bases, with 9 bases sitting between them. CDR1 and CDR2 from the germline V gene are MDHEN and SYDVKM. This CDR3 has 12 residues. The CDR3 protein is CASSGQVYEQYF. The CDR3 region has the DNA TGTGCCAGCAGTGGCCAGGTATACGAGCAGTACTTC.

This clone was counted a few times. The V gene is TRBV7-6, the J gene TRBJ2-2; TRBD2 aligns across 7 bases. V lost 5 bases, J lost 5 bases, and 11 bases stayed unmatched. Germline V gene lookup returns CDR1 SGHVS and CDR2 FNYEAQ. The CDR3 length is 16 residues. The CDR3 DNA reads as TGTGCCAGCAGCGGGGGGGTGTTGGGAAGGACCGGGGAGCTGTTTTTT. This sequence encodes CASSGGVLGRTGELFF.

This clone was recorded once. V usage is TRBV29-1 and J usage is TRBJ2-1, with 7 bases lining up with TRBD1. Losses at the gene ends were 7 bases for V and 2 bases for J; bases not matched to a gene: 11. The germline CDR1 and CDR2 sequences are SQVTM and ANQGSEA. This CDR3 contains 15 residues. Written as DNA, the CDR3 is TGCAGCGCCCCCCGGACAGGCAACCCCTACAATGAGCAGTTCTTC. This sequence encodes CSAPRTGNPYNEQFF.

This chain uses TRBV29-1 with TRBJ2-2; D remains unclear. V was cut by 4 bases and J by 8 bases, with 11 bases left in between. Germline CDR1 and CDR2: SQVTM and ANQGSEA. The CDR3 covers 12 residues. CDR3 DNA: TGCAGCGTTGTGGGTGGTGGGGGGGAGCTGTTTTTT. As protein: CSVVGGGGELFF.

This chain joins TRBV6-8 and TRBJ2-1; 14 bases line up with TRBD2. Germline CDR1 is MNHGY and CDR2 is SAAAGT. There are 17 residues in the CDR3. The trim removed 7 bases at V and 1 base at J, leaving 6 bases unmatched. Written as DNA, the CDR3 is TGTGCCAGCAAGGGACTAGCGGGAGTTGAGTCCTACAATGAGCAGTTCTTC. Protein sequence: CASKGLAGVESYNEQFF.

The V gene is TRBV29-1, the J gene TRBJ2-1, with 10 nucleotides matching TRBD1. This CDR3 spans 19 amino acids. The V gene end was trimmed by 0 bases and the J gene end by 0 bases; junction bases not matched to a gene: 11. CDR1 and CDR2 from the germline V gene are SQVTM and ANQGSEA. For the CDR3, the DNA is TGCAGCGTTGAAGATCCCGGGACAGGGGTAGAGAGCTCCTACAATGAGCAGTTCTTC. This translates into CSVEDPGTGVESSYNEQFF.

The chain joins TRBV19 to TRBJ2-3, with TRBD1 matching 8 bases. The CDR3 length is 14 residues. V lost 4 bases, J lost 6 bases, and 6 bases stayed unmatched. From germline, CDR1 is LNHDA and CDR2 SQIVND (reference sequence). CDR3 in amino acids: CASSTGQATDTQYF. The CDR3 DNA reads TGTGCCAGTAGTACGGGACAGGCGACGGATACGCAGTATTTT.

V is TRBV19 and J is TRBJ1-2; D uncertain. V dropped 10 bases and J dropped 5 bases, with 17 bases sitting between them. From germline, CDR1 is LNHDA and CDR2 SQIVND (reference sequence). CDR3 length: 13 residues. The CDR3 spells CATEPGRTYGYTF. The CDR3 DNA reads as TGTGCCACCGAACCTGGACGGACTTATGGCTACACCTTC.

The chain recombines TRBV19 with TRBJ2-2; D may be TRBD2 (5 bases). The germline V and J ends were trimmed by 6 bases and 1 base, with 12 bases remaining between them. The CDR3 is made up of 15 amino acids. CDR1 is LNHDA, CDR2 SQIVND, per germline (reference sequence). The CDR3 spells CASSLGGLNTGELFF. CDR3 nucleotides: TGTGCCAGTAGCCTAGGCGGACTGAACACCGGGGAGCTGTTTTTT. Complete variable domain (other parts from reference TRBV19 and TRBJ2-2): DGGITQSPKYLFRKEGQNVTLSCEQNLNHDAMYWYRQDPGQGLRLIYYSQIVNDFQKGDIAEGYSVSREKKESFPLTVTSAQKNPTAFYLCASSLGGLNTGELFFGEGSRLTVL.

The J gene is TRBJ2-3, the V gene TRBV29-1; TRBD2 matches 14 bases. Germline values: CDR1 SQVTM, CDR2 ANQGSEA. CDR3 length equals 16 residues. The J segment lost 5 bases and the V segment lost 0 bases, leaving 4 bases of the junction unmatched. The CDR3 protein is CSVEDRTSGRLDTQYF. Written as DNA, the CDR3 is TGCAGCGTTGAAGATCGGACTAGCGGGAGGTTAGATACGCAGTATTTT.

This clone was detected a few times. CDR3 nucleotides: TGCACCAGCAGCCCCAGGGAGAGTTTGTACGAGCAGTACTTC. It codes for CTSSPRESLYEQYF. V gene TRBV1 combines with J gene TRBJ2-7. TRBV1 is listed as a pseudogene. The CDR3 is made up of 14 amino acids.

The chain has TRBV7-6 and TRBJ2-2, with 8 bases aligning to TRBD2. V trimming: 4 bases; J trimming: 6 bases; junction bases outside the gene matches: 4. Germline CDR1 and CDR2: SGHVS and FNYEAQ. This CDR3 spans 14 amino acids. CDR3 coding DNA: TGTGCCAGCAGCTGGGGGACTAGTTCCGGGGAGCTGTTTTTT. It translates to CASSWGTSSGELFF.

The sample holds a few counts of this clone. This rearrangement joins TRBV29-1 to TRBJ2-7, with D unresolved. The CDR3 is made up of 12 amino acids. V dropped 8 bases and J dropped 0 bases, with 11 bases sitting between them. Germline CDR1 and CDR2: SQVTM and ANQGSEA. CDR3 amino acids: CSFTKSSYEQYF. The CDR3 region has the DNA TGCAGCTTTACCAAGAGCTCCTACGAGCAGTACTTC.

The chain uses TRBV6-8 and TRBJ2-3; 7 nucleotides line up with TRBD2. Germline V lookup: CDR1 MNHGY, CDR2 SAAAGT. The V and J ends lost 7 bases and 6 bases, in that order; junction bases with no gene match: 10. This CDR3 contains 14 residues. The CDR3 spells CASKRGSDEDTQYF. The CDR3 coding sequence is TGTGCCAGCAAACGCGGGAGTGATGAGGATACGCAGTATTTT.

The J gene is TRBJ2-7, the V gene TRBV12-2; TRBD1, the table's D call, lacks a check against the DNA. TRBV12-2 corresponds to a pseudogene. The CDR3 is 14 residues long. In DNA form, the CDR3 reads TGTGCAAGTCTCGACAGCCCCGCAGTCTACGAGCAGTACTTC. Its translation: CASLDSPAVYEQYF.

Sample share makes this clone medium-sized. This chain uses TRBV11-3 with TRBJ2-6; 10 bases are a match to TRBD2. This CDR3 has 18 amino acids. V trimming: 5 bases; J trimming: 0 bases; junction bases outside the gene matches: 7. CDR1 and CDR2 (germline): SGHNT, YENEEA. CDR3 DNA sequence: TGTGCCAGCAGCCCTAGGACTAGCGGAAGCTCTGGGGCCAACGTCCTGACTTTC. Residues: CASSPRTSGSSGANVLTF.

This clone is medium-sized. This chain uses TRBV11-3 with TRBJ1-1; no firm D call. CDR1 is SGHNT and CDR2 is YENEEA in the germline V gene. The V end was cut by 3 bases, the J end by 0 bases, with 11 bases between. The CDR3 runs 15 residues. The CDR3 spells CASSFGKQLNTEAFF. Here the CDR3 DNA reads TGTGCCAGCAGCTTCGGGAAACAACTGAACACTGAAGCTTTCTTT.

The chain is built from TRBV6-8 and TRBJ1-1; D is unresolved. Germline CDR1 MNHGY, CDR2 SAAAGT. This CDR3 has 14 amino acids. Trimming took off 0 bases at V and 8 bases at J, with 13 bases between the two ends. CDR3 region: CASSYSVSRGEAFF. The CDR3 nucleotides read TGTGCCAGCAGTTACTCCGTTAGCAGAGGGGAAGCTTTCTTT.